One and the same sample provided the 17 T cell receptor beta chains below, sequenced in a study of cytomegalovirus exposure and HLA in healthy donors. The study ran its PCR with 60 Vbeta and 13 Jbeta primers. Method: immunoSEQ multiplex PCR; TCRdb's copy keeps in-frame clones and lacks some. The table records roughly 150,000 clones, approximately 60% of them present only once. The sample consisted of PBMCs. The receptors stem from a human donor in good health.

The chain is built from TRBV28 and TRBJ2-7; weak D call: TRBD1 (5 bases). The ends were cut back, 3 bases at V and 5 bases at J, with 11 bases in the middle. The CDR3 has 13 amino acids. Germline-derived CDR1 and CDR2 are MDHEN and SYDVKM. For the CDR3, the DNA is TGTGCCAGCAGTTTCGGGCAGGGCCACGAGCAGTACTTC. Its translation: CASSFGQGHEQYF.

This clone showed up just a few times. The rearrangement uses TRBV14 and TRBJ1-1; D remains unclear. Germline V gene data show CDR1 as SGHDN and CDR2 as FVKESK. V lost 1 base to trimming and J lost 5 bases, with 8 bases between them. This CDR3 region has 13 residues. The CDR3 DNA follows: TGTGCCAGCAGCCAAGTCGGGAGGACTGAAGCTTTCTTT. Amino acids: CASSQVGRTEAFF.

The rearrangement links TRBV18 to TRBJ2-5; 8 bases align to TRBD1. Germline V gene data show CDR1 as KGHSH and CDR2 as LQKENI. The CDR3 spans 15 residues. The V and J ends lost 3 bases and 4 bases, in that order; junction bases with no gene match: 7. CDR3 protein: CASSPSGQGGETQYF. Written as DNA, the CDR3 is TGTGCCAGCTCACCCTCAGGACAGGGCGGAGAGACCCAGTACTTC.

On this clone: Other DNA sequences of this sample code for an identical CDR3. The CDR3 loop is CASSFGGTGYEQYF. The CDR3, as DNA: TGTGCCAGCAGTTTCGGCGGGACAGGGTACGAGCAGTACTTC. This chain uses TRBV28 with TRBJ2-7; 9 bases agree with TRBD1. This CDR3 has 14 amino acids. In germline, CDR1 is MDHEN, CDR2 SYDVKM. V gave up 3 bases and J gave up 4 bases; unmatched junction bases: 4. Variable domain in full (rest from reference TRBV28 and TRBJ2-7): DVKVTQSSRYLVKRTGEKVFLECVQDMDHENMFWYRQDPGLGLRLIYFSYDVKMKEKGDIPEGYSVSREKKERFSLILESASTNQTSMYLCASSFGGTGYEQYFGPGTRLTVT.

This clone was seen only a few times. J is TRBJ2-1 and V is TRBV9, with 8 bases matching TRBD2. Germline V lookup: CDR1 SGDLS, CDR2 YYNGEE. CDR3 length equals 17 residues. V lost 4 bases to trimming and J lost 0 bases; unmatched junction nucleotides: 9. The CDR3 DNA reads TGTGCCAGCAGCCTAACTAGCGGAGCTAGCTCCTACAATGAGCAGTTCTTC. Translated: CASSLTSGASSYNEQFF. Full variable domain (remainder filled in from reference TRBV9 and TRBJ2-1): DSGVTQTPKHLITATGQRVTLRCSPRSGDLSVYWYQQSLDQGLQFLIQYYNGEERAKGNILERFSAQQFPDLHSELNLSSLELGDSALYFCASSLTSGASSYNEQFFGPGTRLTVL.

This sequence joins TRBV6-1 and TRBJ1-5; TRBD1 agrees at 7 bases. Trimming at V came to 5 bases and at J to 5 bases, leaving 6 bases not matched to a gene. This CDR3 spans 14 amino acids. In germline, CDR1 is MNHNS, CDR2 SASEGT. CDR3 sequence: CASSPQGPDQPQHF. The CDR3, as DNA: TGTGCCAGCAGTCCACAGGGGCCGGATCAGCCCCAGCATTTT.

The rearrangement joins TRBV27 to TRBJ2-1; no clear D gene. In germline, CDR1 is MNHEY, CDR2 SMNVEV (reference sequence). V was shortened by 3 bases and J by 1 base, with 4 bases between the two germline ends. The CDR3 is made up of 13 amino acids. The CDR3 nucleotides read TGTGCCAGCAGTTTCGGGTCCTACAATGAGCAGTTCTTC. This codes for CASSFGSYNEQFF.

The V gene is TRBV5-4, the J gene TRBJ2-2; unclear D gene. Germline V gives CDR1 SGHNT, CDR2 YYREEE (reference sequence). The CDR3 is 13 amino acids. Trimming removed 7 bases at V and 1 base at J, with 8 bases between. The CDR3 spells CASRYGNTGELFF. In DNA, the CDR3 is TGTGCCAGCCGATACGGGAACACCGGGGAGCTGTTTTTT. Based on the CDR3 plus reference TRBV5-4 and TRBJ2-2, the full variable domain is ETGVTQSPTHLIKTRGQQVTLRCSSQSGHNTVSWYQQALGQGPQFIFQYYREEENGRGNFPPRFSGLQFPNYSSELNVNALELDDSALYLCASRYGNTGELFFGEGSRLTVL.

The chain recombines TRBV2 with TRBJ2-1; D may be TRBD2 (5 bases). V lost 6 bases to trimming and J lost 0 bases, with 6 bases between them. Germline CDR1 is SNHLY and CDR2 is FYNNEI. CDR3 size: 13 residues. This CDR3 is CASRGSSYNEQFF. CDR3 nucleotide sequence: TGTGCCAGCAGAGGGAGCTCCTACAATGAGCAGTTCTTC.

This chain uses TRBV28 with TRBJ1-1; a weak D match, TRBD1 (5 bases). Deletions cut 5 bases from V and 1 base from J, with 11 bases between. CDR3 length: 14 amino acids. Germline assignment: CDR1 MDHEN and CDR2 SYDVKM. DNA of the CDR3: TGTGCCAGCAGTCCCTCCCAGGGGAACACTGAAGCTTTCTTT. This codes for CASSPSQGNTEAFF. The full variable domain, with the rest looked up from reference TRBV28 and TRBJ1-1, is DVKVTQSSRYLVKRTGEKVFLECVQDMDHENMFWYRQDPGLGLRLIYFSYDVKMKEKGDIPEGYSVSREKKERFSLILESASTNQTSMYLCASSPSQGNTEAFFGQGTRLTVV.

This clone was found a few times. This chain connects TRBV28 to TRBJ1-1; no firm D call. The CDR3 loop spans 15 amino acids. CDR1 and CDR2 from the germline V gene are MDHEN and SYDVKM. V lost 3 bases to trimming and J lost 5 bases, with 16 bases between them. The CDR3 DNA reads TGTGCCAGCAGTTTGGCCGGGAAGGTCGGGACTGAAGCTTTCTTT. Translation: CASSLAGKVGTEAFF.

There are a few counts of this clone. V is TRBV10-3 and J is TRBJ1-4; unclear D gene. Germline assignment: CDR1 ENHRY and CDR2 SYGVKD. This CDR3 comprises 17 residues. V lost 0 bases and J 7 bases, leaving 18 bases between the germline ends. The CDR3 region is CAISESPGRTGSEKLFF. For the CDR3, the DNA is TGTGCCATCAGTGAGTCTCCCGGAAGGACTGGCAGTGAAAAACTGTTTTTT.

V usage is TRBV27 and J usage is TRBJ2-5, with 13 bases matching TRBD2. The DNA end lines up better with TRBJ2-7; the J call may be wrong. The germline V gene has CDR1 MNHEY and CDR2 SMNVEV (reference sequence). This CDR3 has 15 amino acids. CDR3 in amino acids: CASSLGTSGNHEQYF. The CDR3 DNA follows: TGTGCCAGCAGTTTAGGGACTAGCGGGAATCACGAGCAGTACTTC.

This chain joins TRBV6-1 and TRBJ2-7; tentative D call: TRBD1 (5 bases). The CDR3 runs to 15 residues. Germline V lookup: CDR1 MNHNS, CDR2 SASEGT. Trimming took off 0 bases at V and 0 bases at J, with 9 bases between the two ends. CDR3 DNA sequence: TGTGCCAGCAGTGAAGCGGGGCAAAGCTCCTACGAGCAGTACTTC. This encodes CASSEAGQSSYEQYF.

This chain uses TRBV10-3 with TRBJ2-1; D is perhaps TRBD2 (5 bases). V lost 6 bases, J lost 3 bases, and 12 bases lay in between. The CDR3 loop spans 14 amino acids. Germline loops: CDR1 ENHRY, CDR2 SYGVKD. CDR3 sequence (DNA): TGTGCCATCAGAAGGGAGAATGGCTACAATGAGCAGTTCTTC. As protein: CAIRRENGYNEQFF.

With regard to this clone: The junction differs from germline at one of its ends, possibly a read error. The chain has TRBV27 and TRBJ2-1, with D possibly TRBD1 on 5 matching bases. Germline V gene lookup returns CDR1 MNHEY and CDR2 SMNVEV (reference sequence). CDR3 length: 13 amino acids. The CDR3, as DNA: TGTGCCAGCAGTGTGGGGCCCTACCATGAGCAGTTCTTC. Translation: CASSVGPYHEQFF.

The rearrangement links TRBV6-5 to TRBJ1-5; D is perhaps TRBD1 (5 bases). Looked up from germline, CDR1 is MNHEY and CDR2 is SVGAGI. The CDR3 has 15 amino acids. V gave up 5 bases and J gave up 0 bases, with 11 bases separating them. This CDR3 is CASSTTDNSNQPQHF. In DNA, the CDR3 is TGTGCCAGCAGTACGACGGACAATAGCAATCAGCCCCAGCATTTT.